The next 10 T cell receptor beta chains were all read from a single sample in a study of blood T cells in healthy people across ages. A J-beta primer mix and a sample-barcoded 5' primer were used in a second PCR of roughly 6 to 11 cycles. TCRdb re-analysed the 5' RACE reads in MiXCR, keeping a single row per CDR3 protein. The sample consists of about 1.4 million distinct CDR3 sequences, around 55% of them appearing once. Sequencing was done on a sample of blood. Receptors were obtained from a man younger than 35 in good health.

The chain recombines TRBV4-1 with TRBJ2-1; no firm D call. V was clipped by 0 bases and J by 0 bases, with 9 bases between them. The CDR3 consists of 16 residues. The V gene's germline CDR1 is MGHRA and CDR2 YSYEKL. The CDR3 region has the DNA TGCGCCAGCAGCCAAGAGGGCTGGAGCTCCTACAATGAGCAGTTCTTC. It yields the protein CASSQEGWSSYNEQFF.

This clonotype was seen more than once but under ten times. The J gene is TRBJ1-4, the V gene TRBV3-1; D gene ambiguous. CDR1 and CDR2 (germline): LGHDT, YNNKEL (reference sequence). The CDR3 is 15 amino acids. Trimming took 3 bases from V and 9 from J, leaving 17 bases between them. For the CDR3, the DNA is TGTGCCAGCAGCCAGTCGGATGTGGTGTCTCAAAAACTGTTTTTT. Encoded protein: CASSQSDVVSQKLFF.

This clonotype showed up just a few times. The chain recombines TRBV4-2 with TRBJ1-2; D gene uncertain. The germline V and J ends were trimmed by 0 bases and 9 bases, with 5 bases remaining between them. Germline-derived CDR1 and CDR2 are LGHNA and YNFKEQ. The CDR3 loop spans 11 amino acids. CDR3 sequence: CASSQDSSYTF. The CDR3 DNA reads as TGTGCCAGCAGCCAAGATTCGAGCTACACCTTC.

This chain uses TRBV11-2 with TRBJ2-1, with D possibly being TRBD2 (5 bases). The CDR3 sequence is 14 residues long. Germline CDR1 SGHAT, CDR2 FQNNGV. Trimming stripped 3 bases from V and 8 bases from J, with 14 bases between. In DNA, the CDR3 is TGTGCCAGCAGCTTCGGAGGCATGCGCTATGAGCAGTTCTTC. It yields the protein CASSFGGMRYEQFF.

The J gene is TRBJ2-2, the V gene TRBV9, with TRBD1 identical over 7 bases. The CDR3 has 16 residues. CDR1 SGDLS and CDR2 YYNGEE come from the germline V gene. The V segment lost 2 bases and the J segment 0 bases; nucleotides outside the gene matches: 4. The CDR3: CASSVFQGANTGELFF. CDR3 nucleotide sequence: TGTGCCAGCAGCGTCTTCCAGGGGGCGAACACCGGGGAGCTGTTTTTT.

This clonotype was seen more than once but under ten times. The chain carries TRBV6-2 or TRBV6-3 and TRBJ2-7; no clear D gene. Germline V gives CDR1 MNHEY, CDR2 SVGEGT. The V and J ends lost 1 base and 6 bases respectively, with 10 bases between them. The CDR3 is 13 amino acids. The CDR3 DNA reads as TGTGCCAGCAGTTACTTCGGTCATTCCGAGCAGTACTTC. As protein: CASSYFGHSEQYF.

This clonotype has just a few counts. The V and J genes are TRBV12-3 or TRBV12-4 and TRBJ2-5; the D is unclear. The CDR3 covers 14 residues. The V gene lost 3 bases and the J gene lost 1 base, with 9 bases spanning the gap. DNA for the CDR3: TGTGCCAGCAGTTTGTCCCGGATCCAAGAGACCCAGTACTTC. Its translation is CASSLSRIQETQYF.

This clonotype was counted a few times. The V and J genes are TRBV5-5 and TRBJ1-4; D unresolved. The germline V and J ends were trimmed by 1 base and 5 bases, with 15 bases remaining between them. The CDR3 is 16 residues long. Germline V gives CDR1 SGHKS, CDR2 YYEKEE (reference sequence). The CDR3 sequence is CASSLLSENPNEKLFF. The CDR3 nucleotides read TGTGCCAGCAGCTTGTTGTCTGAGAACCCGAATGAAAAACTGTTTTTT.

J is TRBJ1-1 and V is TRBV20-1, with TRBD1 as a possible D gene (6 bases). Germline lookup yields CDR1 DFQATT and CDR2 SNEGSKA (reference sequence). Trimming removed 5 bases from V and 1 base from J, with 17 bases in between. The CDR3 is 15 amino acids. This chain's CDR3 is CSASGVRDGNTEAFF. The CDR3, as DNA: TGCAGTGCTTCAGGGGTGAGGGATGGGAACACTGAAGCTTTCTTT.

The sample holds a few counts of this clonotype. J is TRBJ1-1 and V is TRBV6-2 or TRBV6-3; D remains unclear. From germline, CDR1 is MNHEY and CDR2 SVGEGT. The CDR3 totals 14 residues. V was shortened by 0 bases and J by 0 bases, with 5 bases between the two germline ends. The CDR3 loop reads CASSYSGVNTEAFF. The CDR3 DNA sequence: TGTGCCAGCAGTTACTCGGGCGTGAACACTGAAGCTTTCTTT.